Following are 27 T cell receptor beta chains from one sample sequenced in a study of CD8 T cells in Susac syndrome. With random hexamers, reverse transcription was performed on about 0.5 to 1 ug of RNA. TCRdb passed the immunoSEQ multiplex PCR reads through MiXCR, listing each CDR3 protein once. The table shows 85,000 to 130,000 distinct CDR3 sequences, with around 94% occurring only once. Material: CD8+ T cells from PBMCs. The receptors were gathered from a human donor with Susac syndrome.

This chain uses TRBV9 with TRBJ2-3; 7 bases align to TRBD2. The CDR3 has 18 amino acids. The trim removed 0 bases at V and 2 bases at J, leaving 12 bases unmatched. Germline CDR1 and CDR2: SGDLS and YYNGEE. The CDR3 sequence is CASSVAVTRGEDTDTQYF. Written as DNA, the CDR3 is TGTGCCAGCAGCGTAGCTGTTACCCGGGGGGAAGACACAGATACGCAGTATTTT.

The count of this clonotype is one. The rearrangement links TRBV20-1 to TRBJ1-2; TRBD1 aligns across 7 bases. The V gene's germline CDR1 is DFQATT and CDR2 SNEGSKA (reference sequence). The V segment lost 3 bases and the J segment 4 bases; nucleotides outside the gene matches: 5. The CDR3 runs to 13 residues. In DNA form, the CDR3 reads TGCAGTGCTAGCGGGGCAGGGGGCTATGGCTACACCTTC. Translation: CSASGAGGYGYTF.

The chain combines TRBV6-6 with TRBJ1-5, with D perhaps matching TRBD1 (5 bases). The CDR3 runs to 15 residues. CDR1 MNHNY and CDR2 SVGAGI come from the germline V gene (reference sequence). V shed 5 bases and J shed 3 bases, with 14 bases lying between them. The CDR3 DNA follows: TGTGCCAGCAGTAGGGACGGAACAATCAATCAGCCCCAGCATTTT. Translated: CASSRDGTINQPQHF.

This rearrangement joins TRBV12-5 to TRBJ1-4; 9 positions agree with TRBD1. The trim removed 8 bases at V and 6 bases at J, leaving 13 bases unmatched. CDR3 length: 16 amino acids. The germline V gene encodes CDR1 LGHNT and CDR2 FRNRAP. The CDR3 region is CASTPGQGKGDEKLFF. In DNA form, the CDR3 reads TGTGCTAGTACCCCGGGACAGGGAAAAGGGGATGAAAAACTGTTTTTT.

V usage is TRBV27 and J usage is TRBJ2-7, with 7 bases lining up with TRBD1. Per germline, CDR1 MNHEY and CDR2 SMNVEV (reference sequence). The CDR3 consists of 12 residues. The ends lost 8 bases at V and 3 bases at J; junction bases unmatched: 4. The DNA of the CDR3 is TGTGCCAGCTGGGACAGCCACTACGAGCAGTACTTC. Its protein product is CASWDSHYEQYF.

This clonotype was counted only a few times. V usage is TRBV18 and J usage is TRBJ1-1; D not certain. CDR1 and CDR2 (germline): KGHSH, LQKENI. CDR3 size: 12 residues. Trimming cost V 1 base and J 1 base, with 1 base left between them. The CDR3 sequence is CASSPQNTEAFF. The CDR3 DNA follows: TGTGCCAGCTCACCACAGAACACTGAAGCTTTCTTT.

The chain is built from TRBV27 and TRBJ1-4; the match to TRBD1 covers 7 bases. The V gene's germline CDR1 is MNHEY and CDR2 SMNVEV (reference sequence). J was trimmed by 8 bases and V by 6 bases; bases with no gene match: 12. The CDR3 runs 15 residues. The CDR3 bases are TGTGCCAGCAGCCTTTCGACAGGGAGGGAGGAAAAACTGTTTTTT. Translation: CASSLSTGREEKLFF.

The J gene is TRBJ2-7, the V gene TRBV5-1, with a weak D call TRBD1 (6 bases). Per the germline V gene, CDR1 is SGHRS and CDR2 is YFSETQ. The germline V and J ends were trimmed by 2 bases and 2 bases, with 14 bases remaining between them. This CDR3 spans 15 amino acids. The CDR3 DNA reads as TGCGCCAGCAGCTTCTCCCGGGACAAACCCTACGAGCAGTACTTC. As protein: CASSFSRDKPYEQYF.

The V gene is TRBV28, the J gene TRBJ1-4; D is perhaps TRBD1 (5 bases). Looked up from germline, CDR1 is MDHEN and CDR2 is SYDVKM. V dropped 3 bases and J dropped 8 bases, with 13 bases sitting between them. The CDR3 consists of 14 residues. CDR3 bases: TGTGCCAGCAGTTTTCAAGGGACCCGGGAAAAACTGTTTTTT. This codes for CASSFQGTREKLFF.

This clonotype was found once. V and J are TRBV27 and TRBJ2-6; no clear D gene. Germline CDR1 reads MNHEY; CDR2 reads SMNVEV (reference sequence). This CDR3 region has 16 residues. The V end was cut by 5 bases, the J end by 0 bases, with 11 bases between. CDR3 protein: CASSLTPSSGANVLTF. The CDR3 nucleotides are TGTGCCAGCAGTCTAACCCCTAGCTCTGGGGCCAACGTCCTGACTTTC.

This chain joins TRBV9 and TRBJ2-2; TRBD1 might be the D (6 bases). This CDR3 has 16 amino acids. Trimming removed 4 bases from V and 5 bases from J, with 18 bases in between. Germline V gives CDR1 SGDLS, CDR2 YYNGEE. The CDR3 is CASSLGRTVRTGELFF. The CDR3 DNA sequence: TGTGCCAGCAGCCTGGGCCGGACAGTAAGGACCGGGGAGCTGTTTTTT.

The CDR3 loop reads CSARDRPQPASNQPQHF. Written as DNA, the CDR3 is TGCAGTGCTAGAGATCGGCCGCAGCCGGCCAGCAATCAGCCCCAGCATTTT. The chain links TRBV20-1 to TRBJ1-5, with unresolved D. Germline CDR1 DFQATT, CDR2 SNEGSKA (reference sequence). This CDR3 has 17 residues. V was pared by 0 bases and J by 1 base, with 16 bases between.

The chain has TRBV27 and TRBJ1-1; D remains unclear. Trimming stripped 2 bases from V and 4 bases from J, with 8 bases between. The germline gives CDR1 MNHEY, CDR2 SMNVEV (reference sequence). CDR3 length equals 13 residues. Here the CDR3 DNA reads TGTGCCAGCAGTTTACAAGAAGGCACTGAAGCTTTCTTT. The encoded protein is CASSLQEGTEAFF.

The chain couples TRBV9 to TRBJ2-1; D ambiguous. Trimming took off 3 bases at V and 11 bases at J, with 6 bases between the two ends. CDR3 length: 10 amino acids. The V gene's germline CDR1 is SGDLS and CDR2 YYNGEE. The CDR3 here is CASSGKQQFF. The CDR3 coding sequence is TGTGCCAGCAGCGGTAAGCAGCAGTTCTTC.

The chain joins TRBV18 to TRBJ1-2, with D tentatively TRBD1 (6 bases). V was trimmed by 3 bases and J by 2 bases, leaving 10 bases between them. The CDR3 spans 14 residues. CDR1 and CDR2 from the germline V gene are KGHSH and LQKENI. In nucleotides, the CDR3 is TGTGCCAGCTCACCCCTGGACAGAAACTATGGCTACACCTTC. As protein: CASSPLDRNYGYTF.

V is TRBV5-1 and J is TRBJ1-1, with D perhaps matching TRBD1 (6 bases). The CDR3 has 13 residues. The V gene's germline CDR1 is SGHRS and CDR2 YFSETQ. Trimming cost V 4 bases and J 4 bases, with 11 bases left between them. The DNA for the CDR3 is TGCGCCAGCAGCGGGTCAGGGGCCACTGAAGCTTTCTTT. As protein: CASSGSGATEAFF.

This rearrangement joins TRBV12-3 or TRBV12-4 to TRBJ2-7; D gene unclear. Between the trimmed V and J ends, which lost 6 bases and 5 bases, there was a span of 14 bases. There are 13 residues in the CDR3. The CDR3 here is CASRWGTIHEQYF. As DNA, the CDR3 is TGTGCCAGCAGGTGGGGAACGATCCACGAGCAGTACTTC.

The gene calls are TRBV19 and TRBJ1-6; D possibly corresponds to TRBD1 (6 bases). Trimming cost V 0 bases and J 9 bases, with 15 bases left between them. This CDR3 has 16 residues. CDR1 LNHDA and CDR2 SQIVND come from the germline V gene (reference sequence). The CDR3 DNA reads as TGTGCCAGTAGTATAGAAGGGGCCGGCAGGGGTTCACCCCTCCACTTT. Its translation: CASSIEGAGRGSPLHF.

This rearrangement joins TRBV12-3 or TRBV12-4 to TRBJ2-3; D possibly corresponds to TRBD2 (5 bases). The CDR3 is 14 residues long. Trimming took off 1 base at V and 2 bases at J, with 7 bases between the two ends. The CDR3 reads CASSLGGYTDTQYF. The CDR3 DNA follows: TGTGCCAGCAGTTTAGGAGGGTACACAGATACGCAGTATTTT.

CDR3 nucleotide sequence: TGTGCCAGCAGTCCCCGGGGCCCCCGGGGCAATCAGCCCCAGCATTTT. This translates into CASSPRGPRGNQPQHF. The chain combines TRBV27 with TRBJ1-5; tentatively, D is TRBD1 (5 bases). Germline-derived CDR1 and CDR2 are MNHEY and SMNVEV (reference sequence). CDR3 length: 16 amino acids. Trimming cost V 5 bases and J 2 bases, with 16 bases left between them.

This clonotype was counted only a few times. The rearrangement joins TRBV3-1 to TRBJ2-7; D might be TRBD2 (6 bases). Germline assignment: CDR1 LGHDT and CDR2 YNNKEL (reference sequence). Trimming shortened V by 0 bases and J by 0 bases, and 9 bases separated the two germline ends. The CDR3 totals 15 residues. The chain's CDR3 is CASSQDGGFSYEQYF. The CDR3 DNA sequence: TGTGCCAGCAGCCAAGACGGGGGATTCTCCTACGAGCAGTACTTC.

This chain uses TRBV7-8 with TRBJ1-2; 9 bases align to TRBD1. The CDR3 has 14 residues. Germline loops: CDR1 SGHVS, CDR2 FQNEAQ. Trimming removed 5 bases from V and 7 bases from J; junction bases left unmatched: 8. CDR3 nucleotide sequence: TGTGCCAGCAGCCCGGGGACAGGGCACTCTGGCTACACCTTC. Translated: CASSPGTGHSGYTF.

The rearrangement uses TRBV29-1 and TRBJ2-7; weak D call: TRBD2 (5 bases). The CDR3 extends over 12 amino acids. V was shortened by 4 bases and J by 5 bases, with 12 bases between the two germline ends. From germline, CDR1 is SQVTM and CDR2 ANQGSEA. The CDR3: CSVGWTGDEQYF. CDR3 DNA: TGCAGCGTTGGATGGACTGGGGACGAGCAGTACTTC.

The chain uses TRBV20-1 and TRBJ2-1, with D possibly being TRBD1 (6 bases). The CDR3 runs to 15 residues. V was clipped by 0 bases and J by 7 bases, with 16 bases between them. The germline gives CDR1 DFQATT, CDR2 SNEGSKA (reference sequence). The chain's CDR3 is CSARDRGTDPNEQFF. DNA of the CDR3: TGCAGTGCTAGAGATAGGGGGACGGATCCAAATGAGCAGTTCTTC.

This chain uses TRBV23-1 with TRBJ2-1, with D hard to call. TRBV23-1 is identified as an open reading frame with a role that is uncertain. CDR3 length equals 11 residues. V lost 6 bases and J 8 bases, leaving 8 bases between the germline ends. The CDR3 DNA is TGCGCCAGCAGGCGGACGCATGAGCAGTTCTTC. This sequence encodes CASRRTHEQFF.

This sequence joins TRBV9 and TRBJ1-3; D ambiguous. There are 10 residues in the CDR3. The V and J ends lost 8 bases and 1 base respectively, with 1 base between them. Germline CDR1 reads SGDLS; CDR2 reads YYNGEE. The CDR3 bases are TGTGCCAGTTCTGGAAACACCATATATTTT. Its translation is CASSGNTIYF.

The genes are TRBV29-1 and TRBJ1-2; D is ambiguous. V lost 7 bases, J lost 4 bases, and 16 bases lay in between. CDR1 and CDR2 from the germline V gene are SQVTM and ANQGSEA. The CDR3 consists of 13 residues. In DNA, the CDR3 is TGCAGCGCCGACGGTATAGACTTCTATGGCTACACCTTC. It yields the protein CSADGIDFYGYTF.